Listed below are T cell receptor beta chains from one sample, sequenced in a study of naive and memory T cell subsets. One entry per CDR3 protein results from TCRdb running MiXCR on the UMI-ligation and nested PCR reads. The sample has about 150,000 distinct CDR3 sequences; roughly 20% are singletons. Sequenced: naive CD4+ T cells from blood. The source of these receptors is a human donor in good health. CDR3s include the opening cysteine and the closing phenylalanine or tryptophan. Fields, in order: CDR3 length, V gene, D gene, CDR3 protein. D genes are given only for firm matches.

>14|TRBV27|-
CASFRGGAAGELFF
>14|TRBV5-1|TRBD1
CASSLQGEYNEQFF
>14|TRBV20-1|TRBD2
CSASGGRARAEQYF
>18|TRBV25-1|TRBD2
CASSRKNNLAGVADTQYF
>14|TRBV27|TRBD1
CASRKGAENTEAFF
>11|TRBV12-3/TRBV12-4|-
CASRQQSLPYF
>16|TRBV7-9|-
CASSPRLVRLAETQYF
>15|TRBV12-3/TRBV12-4|TRBD2
CASRLSGTSSYEQYF
>14|TRBV28|-
CASSLRGLGYEQFF
>14|TRBV18|-
CASLRTTGAGELFF
>12|TRBV20-1|-
CSARSKIDEQFF
>15|TRBV5-1|TRBD1
CASSSQTGGAGGYTF
>18|TRBV7-8|TRBD2
CASSYGLAGGRSYNEQFF
>12|TRBV12-5|-
CASGSLRDEQFF
>15|TRBV27|-
CASSPQRALEGEAFF
>14|TRBV27|-
CANSFFRANSPLHF
>14|TRBV6-2/TRBV6-3|-
CASNPGGTVGEQYF
>15|TRBV9|TRBD2
CASSVSGLAEETQYF
>14|TRBV29-1|TRBD2
CSVAWGGGTDTQYF
>14|TRBV5-1|-
CASSLGTAIYEQYF
>12|TRBV28|-
CASRQGQYEQYF
>12|TRBV7-9|-
CASAGTYNEQFF
>12|TRBV10-3|-
CAISRDNYEQYF
>14|TRBV19|-
CASSQPGHTYEQYF
>15|TRBV5-1|-
CASSLASTENSPLHF
>13|TRBV7-3|-
CASSFRVGNEQFF
>15|TRBV30|TRBD1
CAWSKIGTGDPEAFF
>13|TRBV10-3|-
CATAGTYSYEQYF
>13|TRBV6-5|-
CASSDDRKLGYTF